This TCR beta chain was sequenced during a study of shared clonotypes between healthy human individuals. Whole-study findings and limits: Estimated clonotype richness was generally higher in naive than memory subsets. Clonotype sharing across a few donors was observed for 4.5% to 6.5% of naive CD4 clonotypes.

This clone showed up just once. No antigen is known for it. The CDR3 is made up of 14 amino acids. V was cut by 2 bases and J by 5 bases, with 11 bases left in between. From germline, CDR1 is SGHRS and CDR2 YFSETQ. Splitting of each subset's genomic DNA was done evenly across several immunoSEQ plates. The repertoire was sequenced with immunoSEQ multiplex PCR; TCRdb's copy has only in-frame clones and lacks some. The sample lists some 2,000,000 clones, 95% seen once, with less than 0.15% in the top ten. The TCR sequence derives from a man aged 18 to 35 in good health. Sequenced: naive CD4+ T cells sorted from blood. Subset defined: CD45RA+ positively selected. This rearrangement joins TRBV5-1 to TRBJ2-1; D is possibly TRBD2 (5 bases). In DNA, the CDR3 is TGCGCCAGCAGCTTCCGGGGTAGCGACAATGAGCAGTTCTTC. Its translation: CASSFRGSDNEQFF.